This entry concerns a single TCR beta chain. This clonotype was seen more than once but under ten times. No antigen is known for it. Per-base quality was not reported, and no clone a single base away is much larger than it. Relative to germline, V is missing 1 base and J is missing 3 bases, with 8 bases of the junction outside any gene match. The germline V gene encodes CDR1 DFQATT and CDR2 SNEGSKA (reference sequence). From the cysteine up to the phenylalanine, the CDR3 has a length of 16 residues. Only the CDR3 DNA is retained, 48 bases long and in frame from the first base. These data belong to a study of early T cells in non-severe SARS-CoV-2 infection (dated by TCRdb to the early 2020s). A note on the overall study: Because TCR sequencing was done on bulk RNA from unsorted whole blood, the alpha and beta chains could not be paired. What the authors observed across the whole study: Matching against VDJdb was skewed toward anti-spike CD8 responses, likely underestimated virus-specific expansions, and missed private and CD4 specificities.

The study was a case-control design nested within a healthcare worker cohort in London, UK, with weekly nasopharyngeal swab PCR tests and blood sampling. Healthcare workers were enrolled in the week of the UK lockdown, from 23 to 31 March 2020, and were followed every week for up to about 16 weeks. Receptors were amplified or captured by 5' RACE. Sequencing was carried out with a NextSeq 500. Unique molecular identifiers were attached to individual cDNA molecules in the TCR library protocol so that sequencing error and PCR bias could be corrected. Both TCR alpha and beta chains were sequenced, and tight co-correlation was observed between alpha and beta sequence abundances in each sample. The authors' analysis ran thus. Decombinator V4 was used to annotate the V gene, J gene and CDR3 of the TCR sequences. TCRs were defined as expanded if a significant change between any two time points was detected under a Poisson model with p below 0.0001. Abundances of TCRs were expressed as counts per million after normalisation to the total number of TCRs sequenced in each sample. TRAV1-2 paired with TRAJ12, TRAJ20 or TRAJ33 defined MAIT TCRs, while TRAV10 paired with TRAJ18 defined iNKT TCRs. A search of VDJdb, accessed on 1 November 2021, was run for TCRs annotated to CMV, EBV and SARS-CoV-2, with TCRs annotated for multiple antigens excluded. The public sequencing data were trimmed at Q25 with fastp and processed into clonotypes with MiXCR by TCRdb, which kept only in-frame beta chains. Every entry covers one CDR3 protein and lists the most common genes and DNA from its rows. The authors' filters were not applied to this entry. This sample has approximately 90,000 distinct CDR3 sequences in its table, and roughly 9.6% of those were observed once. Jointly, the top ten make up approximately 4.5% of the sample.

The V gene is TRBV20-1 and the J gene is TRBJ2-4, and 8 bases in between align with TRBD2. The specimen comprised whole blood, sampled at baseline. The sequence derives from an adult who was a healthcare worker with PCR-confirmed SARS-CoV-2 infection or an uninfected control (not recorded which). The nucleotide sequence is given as TGCAGTGCTAGAGTGCGGGGGGCTGACTTCAAAAACATTCAGTACTTC. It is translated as CSARVRGADFKNIQYF.